The 28 T cell receptor beta chains given below trace back to one sample, sequenced in a study of T cells after yellow fever vaccination. TCRdb redid the calling of the 5' RACE reads with MiXCR, one entry per CDR3 protein. The table records 250,000 to 300,000 distinct CDR3 sequences, 8.5% to 10% of them present only once. Here the sequenced sample was CD4+ T cells sorted from PBMCs, taken 5 days after the yellow fever booster vaccination. The receptors derive from a man aged 18 to 29 who received the YFV17D yellow fever vaccine.

The sample holds a few counts of this clonotype. The rearrangement uses TRBV27 and TRBJ1-4, with 10 bases aligning to TRBD1. V lost 4 bases to trimming and J lost 12 bases; unmatched junction nucleotides: 8. Germline CDR1 is MNHEY and CDR2 is SMNVEV (reference sequence). The CDR3 extends over 14 amino acids. This CDR3 is CASSSWDRGGELFF. CDR3 in DNA: TGTGCCAGCAGTTCATGGGACAGGGGTGGGGAACTGTTTTTT.

The chain links TRBV25-1 to TRBJ2-2; D gene unclear. Germline V lookup: CDR1 MGHDK, CDR2 SYGVNS. The V and J ends lost 6 bases and 1 base respectively, with 12 bases between them. The CDR3 spans 15 residues. CDR3 protein: CASSPVERNTGELFF. The CDR3 bases are TGTGCCAGCAGCCCGGTAGAGAGGAACACCGGGGAGCTGTTTTTT.

CDR3 in DNA: TGTGCCAGCAGCACTCGGACAGAATCCTCTGGAAACACCATATATTTT. Protein product: CASSTRTESSGNTIYF. The rearrangement uses TRBV5-4 and TRBJ1-3, with a weak D call TRBD1 (6 bases). Germline V lookup: CDR1 SGHNT, CDR2 YYREEE (reference sequence). V lost 4 bases and J lost 0, with 14 bases in between. The CDR3 spans 16 residues.

The chain carries TRBV27 and TRBJ1-2; 7 bases agree with TRBD1. Germline CDR1 MNHEY, CDR2 SMNVEV (reference sequence). This CDR3 is built from 15 residues. With 6 bases clipped from V and 2 bases from J, the junction kept 9 bases outside the gene matches. CDR3 in amino acids: CASRPRQGNNYGYTF. CDR3 DNA sequence: TGTGCCAGCAGACCGCGACAGGGCAACAACTATGGCTACACCTTC.

The chain links TRBV6-2 or TRBV6-3 to TRBJ2-7, with TRBD1 as a possible D gene (6 bases). There are 13 residues in the CDR3. Germline CDR1 reads MNHEY; CDR2 reads SVGEGT. Trimming removed 6 bases at V and 0 bases at J, with 9 bases between. CDR3 protein: CASRAGVSYEQYV. In DNA, the CDR3 is TGTGCCAGCAGGGCAGGGGTCTCCTACGAGCAGTACGTC.

The rearrangement links TRBV18 to TRBJ2-3; D not resolved. Looked up from germline, CDR1 is KGHSH and CDR2 is LQKENI. The CDR3 runs 12 residues. V was trimmed by 10 bases and J by 2 bases, leaving 10 bases between them. CDR3 residues: CATEANTDTQYF. CDR3 sequence (DNA): TGTGCCACCGAAGCCAACACAGATACGCAGTATTTT.

This clonotype was detected only a few times. The chain joins TRBV7-2 to TRBJ2-1; D is undetermined. V lost 5 bases, J lost 7 bases, and 6 bases lay in between. Germline assignment: CDR1 SGHTA and CDR2 FQGNSA. CDR3 length equals 11 residues. In DNA, the CDR3 is TGTGCCAGCAGCCTACGGAATGAGCAGTTCTTC. The encoded protein is CASSLRNEQFF.

The V call is TRBV5-6, the J call TRBJ2-7; D uncertain. Germline CDR1 is SGHDT and CDR2 is YYEEEE. V was trimmed by 9 bases and J by 5 bases, leaving 12 bases between them. This CDR3 contains 11 residues. The chain's CDR3 is CATGRSHEQYF. The CDR3 DNA reads as TGTGCCACCGGACGGAGTCACGAGCAGTACTTC.

This clonotype turned up a few times. V usage is TRBV6-6 and J usage is TRBJ1-2; a possible D gene is TRBD1 (6 bases). Trimming took off 5 bases at V and 0 bases at J, with 10 bases between the two ends. The CDR3 is made up of 14 amino acids. CDR1 MNHNY and CDR2 SVGAGI come from the germline V gene (reference sequence). The chain's CDR3 is CASSPGASNYGYTF. DNA of the CDR3: TGTGCCAGCAGTCCGGGGGCTTCTAACTATGGCTACACCTTC.

This clonotype showed up just a few times. V usage is TRBV10-3 and J usage is TRBJ2-7; D gene uncertain. V lost 6 bases, J lost 0 bases, and 12 bases lay in between. The CDR3 contains 14 residues. The germline CDR1 and CDR2 sequences are ENHRY and SYGVKD. DNA of the CDR3: TGTGCCATCAGGGCGGACGCCCCCTCCTACGAGCAGTACTTC. Encoded protein: CAIRADAPSYEQYF.

This clonotype was recorded at least ten times. The rearrangement uses TRBV29-1 and TRBJ2-7; D is perhaps TRBD1 (7 bases). Germline loops: CDR1 SQVTM, CDR2 ANQGSEA. V lost 3 bases to trimming and J lost 2 bases, with 14 bases between them. The CDR3 is made up of 14 amino acids. The CDR3 loop reads CSVEEGTATYEQYF. The CDR3 DNA reads as TGCAGCGTTGAGGAGGGGACAGCTACCTACGAGCAGTACTTC.

There are a few counts of this clonotype. The rearrangement links TRBV11-2 to TRBJ2-3; 8 nucleotides align to TRBD2. CDR3 size: 17 residues. Germline values: CDR1 SGHAT, CDR2 FQNNGV. The ends lost 5 bases at V and 2 bases at J; junction bases unmatched: 12. This chain's CDR3 is CASSRRGAGAPTDTQYF. The DNA of the CDR3 is TGTGCCAGCAGCCGCCGGGGAGCGGGGGCCCCCACAGATACGCAGTATTTT.

The rearrangement uses TRBV6-1 and TRBJ2-6; D is ambiguous. In germline, CDR1 is MNHNS, CDR2 SASEGT. Between the trimmed V and J ends, which lost 4 bases and 0 bases, there was a span of 7 bases. This CDR3 has 15 amino acids. The CDR3 is CASSGQVSGANVLTF. The DNA of the CDR3 is TGTGCCAGCAGTGGCCAAGTCTCTGGGGCCAACGTCCTGACTTTC.

The chain couples TRBV7-9 to TRBJ2-1; perhaps D is TRBD1 or TRBD2 (5 bases each). The CDR3 runs 14 residues. Germline V lookup: CDR1 SEHNR, CDR2 FQNEAQ (reference sequence). Between the trimmed V and J ends, which lost 1 base and 15 bases, there was a span of 19 bases. The CDR3, as DNA: TGTGCCAGCAGCTTAGGGGGTCGGGACGTGGGGCCGTTCTTC. Translation: CASSLGGRDVGPFF.

This chain connects TRBV7-9 to TRBJ1-1, with D perhaps TRBD1 (5 bases). The V and J ends lost 4 bases and 10 bases respectively, with 22 bases between them. Germline CDR1 is SEHNR and CDR2 is FQNEAQ (reference sequence). The CDR3 spans 15 residues. This chain's CDR3 is CASSSSGNTMIGAFF. The DNA for the CDR3 is TGTGCCAGCAGCTCCTCAGGGAATACGATGATAGGAGCTTTCTTT.

The rearrangement links TRBV7-3 to TRBJ2-5; D possibly corresponds to TRBD1 (5 bases). This CDR3 has 14 residues. Germline CDR1 and CDR2: SGHTA and FQGTGA. Trimming shortened V by 2 bases and J by 4 bases, and 11 bases separated the two germline ends. The CDR3 coding sequence is TGTGCCAGCAGCTTAGCGTCAGGGCGAGAGACCCAGTACTTC. As protein: CASSLASGRETQYF.

In this sample, this clonotype turned up many times. The rearrangement uses TRBV4-2 and TRBJ2-2; TRBD2 agrees at 9 bases. Germline loops: CDR1 LGHNA, CDR2 YNFKEQ. Germline trimming cut 1 base from V and 6 bases from J; bases unmatched to any gene: 6. The CDR3 totals 16 residues. DNA for the CDR3: TGTGCCAGCAGCCAAGTGGCGGGGGGGCCCGCCGGGGAGCTGTTTTTT. As protein: CASSQVAGGPAGELFF.

This clonotype has more than one count but fewer than ten. CDR3 DNA: TGCAGTGCACCGGGGACGGAGGGAAACATTCAGTACTTC. Translation gives CSAPGTEGNIQYF. V usage is TRBV20-1 and J usage is TRBJ2-4; possible D gene TRBD2, 6 bases. The germline V gene has CDR1 DFQATT and CDR2 SNEGSKA (reference sequence). The CDR3 length is 13 residues. With 6 bases removed from V and 6 bases from J, the gap between germline ends came to 15 bases.

This clonotype came up a few times. The gene calls are TRBV4-3 and TRBJ2-6; D remains ambiguous. The germline CDR1 and CDR2 sequences are LGHNA and YSLEER. The CDR3 extends over 16 amino acids. V lost 0 bases and J lost 2, with 8 bases in between. For the CDR3, the DNA is TGCGCCAGCAGCCAAGATGGTCCTCCTGGGGCCAACGTCCTGACTTTC. It encodes CASSQDGPPGANVLTF.

This chain uses TRBV6-2 or TRBV6-3 with TRBJ1-1; D gene unclear. This CDR3 comprises 15 residues. Germline loops: CDR1 MNHEY, CDR2 SVGEGT. V was shortened by 2 bases and J by 1 base, with 11 bases between the two germline ends. CDR3 in amino acids: CASSYTGKGNTEAFF. The CDR3 region has the DNA TGTGCCAGCAGTTACACTGGGAAAGGGAACACTGAAGCTTTCTTT.

This clonotype was detected many times. This chain uses TRBV18 with TRBJ2-2, with 7 bases aligning to TRBD1. The trim removed 3 bases at V and 2 bases at J, leaving 9 bases unmatched. The CDR3 has 17 amino acids. The germline CDR1 and CDR2 sequences are KGHSH and LQKENI. The CDR3 DNA sequence: TGTGCCAGCTCACCGGTCCAGAGACAGGGTAACACCGGGGAGCTGTTTTTT. Translated: CASSPVQRQGNTGELFF.

This clonotype occurred many times. This sequence joins TRBV7-2 and TRBJ1-1; 8 nucleotides line up with TRBD1. Germline trimming cut 3 bases from V and 7 bases from J; bases unmatched to any gene: 4. The CDR3 extends over 13 amino acids. Looked up from germline, CDR1 is SGHTA and CDR2 is FQGNSA. This CDR3 reads CASSFQGAHEAFF. CDR3 bases: TGTGCCAGCAGCTTTCAGGGGGCTCATGAAGCTTTCTTT.

This clonotype was counted ten times or more. The chain employs TRBV6-1 and TRBJ2-7, with 7 bases aligning to TRBD1. Per germline, CDR1 MNHNS and CDR2 SASEGT. J was trimmed by 2 bases and V by 4 bases; bases with no gene match: 2. The CDR3 totals 13 residues. The CDR3 sequence is CASSVTGAYEQYV. The CDR3 DNA reads as TGTGCCAGCAGTGTTACAGGGGCCTACGAGCAGTACGTC.

Ten or more counts support this clonotype. The chain combines TRBV7-6 with TRBJ2-3; perhaps TRBD2 as D (6 bases). In germline, CDR1 is SGHVS, CDR2 FNYEAQ. V was clipped by 5 bases and J by 0 bases, with 15 bases between them. The CDR3 runs to 16 residues. The CDR3 region has the DNA TGTGCCAGCAGCCCTCACAGTGCGGGGAGCACAGATACGCAGTATTTT. This gives the protein CASSPHSAGSTDTQYF.

At least ten counts were recorded for this clonotype. CDR3 sequence (DNA): TGTGCCAGCATGACAGACAGAGGCTACGAGCAGTACTTC. This translates into CASMTDRGYEQYF. The chain uses TRBV6-1 and TRBJ2-7, with D possibly matching TRBD1 (5 bases). Trimming stripped 7 bases from V and 3 bases from J, with 13 bases between. This CDR3 spans 13 amino acids. CDR1 and CDR2 from the germline V gene are MNHNS and SASEGT.

This clonotype has at least ten counts. The J gene is TRBJ1-5, the V gene TRBV2, with unresolved D. Trimming took 6 bases from V and 2 from J, leaving 8 bases between them. Per germline, CDR1 SNHLY and CDR2 FYNNEI. This CDR3 is built from 13 residues. CDR3 nucleotide sequence: TGTGCCAGCAGCCCCGAGGGCAATCAGCCCCAGCATTTT. Translation gives CASSPEGNQPQHF.

The chain joins TRBV7-9 to TRBJ1-1, with a tentative D call TRBD1 (5 bases). The CDR3 spans 16 residues. Germline V gene sequence: CDR1 SEHNR, CDR2 FQNEAQ (reference sequence). V lost 1 base, J lost 6 bases, and 18 bases lay in between. CDR3 sequence: CASSLGKGLIGAEAFF. The CDR3 coding sequence is TGTGCCAGCAGCTTAGGAAAGGGACTTATTGGGGCTGAAGCTTTCTTT.

This clonotype showed up just a few times. The chain is built from TRBV7-2 and TRBJ1-1, with D unclear. There are 13 residues in the CDR3. Germline V gene data show CDR1 as SGHTA and CDR2 as FQGNSA. V lost 5 bases and J lost 1, with 8 bases in between. The chain's CDR3 is CASSRNPNTEAFF. CDR3 bases: TGTGCCAGCAGCAGAAACCCGAACACTGAAGCTTTCTTT.